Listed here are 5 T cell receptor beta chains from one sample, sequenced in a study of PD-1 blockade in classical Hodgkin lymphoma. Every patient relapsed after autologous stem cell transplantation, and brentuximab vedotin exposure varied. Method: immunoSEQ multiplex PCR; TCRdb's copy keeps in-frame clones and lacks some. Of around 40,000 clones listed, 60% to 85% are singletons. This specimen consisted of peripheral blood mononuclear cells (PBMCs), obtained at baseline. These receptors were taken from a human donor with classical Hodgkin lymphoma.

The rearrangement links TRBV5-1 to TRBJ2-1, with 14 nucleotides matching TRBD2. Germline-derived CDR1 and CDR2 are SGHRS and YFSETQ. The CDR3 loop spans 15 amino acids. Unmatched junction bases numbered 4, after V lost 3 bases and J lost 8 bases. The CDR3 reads CASSSRGLAGDEQFF. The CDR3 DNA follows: TGCGCCAGCAGCTCACGGGGACTAGCGGGGGATGAGCAGTTCTTC.

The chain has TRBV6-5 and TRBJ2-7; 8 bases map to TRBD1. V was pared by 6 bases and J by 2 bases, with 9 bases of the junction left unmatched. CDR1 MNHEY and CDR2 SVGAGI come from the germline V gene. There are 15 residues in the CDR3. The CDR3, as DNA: TGTGCCAGCAGCGATATTCGGACAGGGACCTACGAGCAGTACTTC. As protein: CASSDIRTGTYEQYF.

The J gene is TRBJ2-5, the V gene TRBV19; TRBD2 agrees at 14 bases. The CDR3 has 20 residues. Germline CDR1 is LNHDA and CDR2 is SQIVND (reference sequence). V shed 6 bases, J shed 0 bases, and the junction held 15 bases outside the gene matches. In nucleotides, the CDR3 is TGTGCCAGTAGCCCTCCGGCAGGGGGACTAGCGGGAGCCAACCAAGAGACCCAGTACTTC. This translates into CASSPPAGGLAGANQETQYF.

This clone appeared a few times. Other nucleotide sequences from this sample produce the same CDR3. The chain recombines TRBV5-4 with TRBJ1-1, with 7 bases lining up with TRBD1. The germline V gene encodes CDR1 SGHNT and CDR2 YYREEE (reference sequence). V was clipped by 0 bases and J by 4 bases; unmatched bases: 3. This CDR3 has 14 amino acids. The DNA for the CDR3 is TGTGCCAGCAGCTTGGACAGGGGTCGCACTGAAGCTTTCTTT. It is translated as CASSLDRGRTEAFF.

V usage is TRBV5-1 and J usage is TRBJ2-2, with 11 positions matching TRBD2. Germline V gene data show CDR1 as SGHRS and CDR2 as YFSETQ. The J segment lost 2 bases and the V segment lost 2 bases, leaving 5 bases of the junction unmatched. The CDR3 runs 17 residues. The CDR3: CASSFTSGSVNTGELFF. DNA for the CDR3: TGCGCCAGCAGCTTTACTAGCGGGAGTGTTAACACCGGGGAGCTGTTTTTT. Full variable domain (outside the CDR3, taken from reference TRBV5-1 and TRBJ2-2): KAGVTQTPRYLIKTRGQQVTLSCSPISGHRSVSWYQQTPGQGLQFLFEYFSETQRNKGNFPGRFSGRQFSNSRSEMNVSTLELGDSALYLCASSFTSGSVNTGELFFGEGSRLTVL.